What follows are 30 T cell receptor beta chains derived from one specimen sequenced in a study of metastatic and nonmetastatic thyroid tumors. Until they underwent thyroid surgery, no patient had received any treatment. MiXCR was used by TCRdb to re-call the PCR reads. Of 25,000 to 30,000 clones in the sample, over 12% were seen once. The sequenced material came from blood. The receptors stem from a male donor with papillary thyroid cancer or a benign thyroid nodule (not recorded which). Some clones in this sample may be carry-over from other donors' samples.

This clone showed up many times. CDR3 DNA sequence: TGTGCCAGCAGCCAAACCCAGGGCCTCCAAGAGACCCAGTACTTC. This sequence encodes CASSQTQGLQETQYF. The V gene is TRBV3-1, the J gene TRBJ2-5; possibly TRBD1 for D (5 bases). This CDR3 has 15 residues. V lost 2 bases to trimming and J lost 1 base, with 11 bases between them. From germline, CDR1 is LGHDT and CDR2 YNNKEL (reference sequence).

CDR3 amino acids: CAWIAGWSDEQYF. In DNA, the CDR3 is TGTGCCTGGATAGCAGGTTGGAGTGACGAGCAGTACTTC. The rearrangement joins TRBV30 to TRBJ2-7; no firm D call. In germline, CDR1 is GTSNPN, CDR2 SVGIG (reference sequence). V was clipped by 4 bases and J by 5 bases, with 15 bases between them. CDR3 length: 13 amino acids.

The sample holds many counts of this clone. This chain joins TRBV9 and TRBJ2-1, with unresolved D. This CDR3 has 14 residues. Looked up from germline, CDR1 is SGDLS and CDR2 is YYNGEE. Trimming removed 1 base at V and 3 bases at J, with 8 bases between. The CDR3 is CASSVSGNYNEQFF. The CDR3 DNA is TGTGCCAGCAGCGTATCCGGCAACTACAATGAGCAGTTCTTC.

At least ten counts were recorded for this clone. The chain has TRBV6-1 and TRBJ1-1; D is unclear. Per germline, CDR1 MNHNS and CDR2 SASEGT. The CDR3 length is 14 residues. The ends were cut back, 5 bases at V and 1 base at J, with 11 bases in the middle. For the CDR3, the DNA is TGTGCCAGCAGTTGGGAGACGGCGAACACTGAAGCTTTCTTT. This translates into CASSWETANTEAFF.

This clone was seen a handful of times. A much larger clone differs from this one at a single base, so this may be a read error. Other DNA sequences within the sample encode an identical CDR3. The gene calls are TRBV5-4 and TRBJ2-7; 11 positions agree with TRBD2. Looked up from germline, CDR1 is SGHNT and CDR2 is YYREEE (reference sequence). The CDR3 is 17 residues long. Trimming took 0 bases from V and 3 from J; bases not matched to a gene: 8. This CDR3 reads CASSLGGPGLAGYEQYF. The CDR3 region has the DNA TGTGCCAGCAGCTTGGGGGGCCCTGGACTAGCGGGCTACGAGCAGTACTTC.

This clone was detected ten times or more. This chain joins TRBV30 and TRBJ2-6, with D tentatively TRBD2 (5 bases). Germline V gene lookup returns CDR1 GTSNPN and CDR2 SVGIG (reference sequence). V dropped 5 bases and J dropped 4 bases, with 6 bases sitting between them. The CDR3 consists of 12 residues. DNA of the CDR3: TGTGCCTGGGGAGGCGGGGCCAACGTCCTGACTTTC. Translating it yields CAWGGGANVLTF.

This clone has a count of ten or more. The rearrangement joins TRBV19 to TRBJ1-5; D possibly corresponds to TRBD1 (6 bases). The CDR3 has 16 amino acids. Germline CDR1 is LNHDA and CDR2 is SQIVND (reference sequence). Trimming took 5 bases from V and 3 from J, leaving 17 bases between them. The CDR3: CASSSAGTQYNQPQHF. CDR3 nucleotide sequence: TGTGCCAGTAGTTCTGCGGGGACACAATACAATCAGCCCCAGCATTTT.

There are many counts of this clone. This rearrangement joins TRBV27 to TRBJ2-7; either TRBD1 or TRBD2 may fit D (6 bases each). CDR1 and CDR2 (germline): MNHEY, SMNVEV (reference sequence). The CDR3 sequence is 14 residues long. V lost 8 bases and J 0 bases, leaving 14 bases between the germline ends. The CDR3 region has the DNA TGTGCCAGCGCCGCCGGGGGCCCCTCCTACGAGCAGTACTTC. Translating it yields CASAAGGPSYEQYF.

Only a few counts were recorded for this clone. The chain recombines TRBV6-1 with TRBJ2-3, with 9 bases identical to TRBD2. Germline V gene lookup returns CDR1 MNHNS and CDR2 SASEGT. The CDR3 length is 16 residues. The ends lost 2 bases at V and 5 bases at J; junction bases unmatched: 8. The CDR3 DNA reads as TGTGCCAGCAGTGAAACTAGCGGGTTCCCCAGAGATACGCAGTATTTT. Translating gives CASSETSGFPRDTQYF.

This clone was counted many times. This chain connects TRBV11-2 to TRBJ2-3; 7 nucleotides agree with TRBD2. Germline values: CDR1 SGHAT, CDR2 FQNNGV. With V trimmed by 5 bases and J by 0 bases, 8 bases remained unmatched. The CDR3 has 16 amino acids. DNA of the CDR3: TGTGCCAGCAGCCCGGGGAGGGACGGTAGCACAGATACGCAGTATTTT. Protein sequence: CASSPGRDGSTDTQYF.

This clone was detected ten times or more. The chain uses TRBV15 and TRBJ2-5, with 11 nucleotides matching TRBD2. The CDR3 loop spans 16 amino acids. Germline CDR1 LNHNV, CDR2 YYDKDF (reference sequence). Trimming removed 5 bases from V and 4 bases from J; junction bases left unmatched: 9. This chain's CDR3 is CATSPLAGGRGETQYF. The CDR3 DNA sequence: TGTGCCACCAGCCCCCTAGCGGGGGGCCGGGGAGAGACCCAGTACTTC.

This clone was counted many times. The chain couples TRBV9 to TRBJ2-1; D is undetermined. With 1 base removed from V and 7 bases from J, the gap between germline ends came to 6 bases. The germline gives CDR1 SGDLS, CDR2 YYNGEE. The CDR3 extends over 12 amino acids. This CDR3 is CASSVIENEQFF. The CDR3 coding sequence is TGTGCCAGCAGCGTAATAGAAAATGAGCAGTTCTTC.

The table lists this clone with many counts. This CDR3 is CASSIAGSAPGVQQFF. The CDR3 DNA follows: TGTGCCAGTAGTATAGCCGGGAGTGCCCCCGGGGTACAGCAGTTCTTC. This chain uses TRBV19 with TRBJ2-1, with D perhaps TRBD2 (6 bases). The CDR3 has 16 residues. Germline CDR1 LNHDA, CDR2 SQIVND (reference sequence). V was trimmed by 1 base and J by 11 bases, leaving 21 bases between them.

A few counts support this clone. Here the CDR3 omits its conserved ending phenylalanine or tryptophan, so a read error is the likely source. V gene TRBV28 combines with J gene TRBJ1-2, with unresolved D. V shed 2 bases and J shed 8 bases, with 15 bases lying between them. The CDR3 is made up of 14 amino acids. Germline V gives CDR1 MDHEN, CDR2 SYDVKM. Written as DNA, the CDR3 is TGTGCCAGCAGTTTAATCAGTGGGGTGGTGGGCTACACCTCC. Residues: CASSLISGVVGYTS.

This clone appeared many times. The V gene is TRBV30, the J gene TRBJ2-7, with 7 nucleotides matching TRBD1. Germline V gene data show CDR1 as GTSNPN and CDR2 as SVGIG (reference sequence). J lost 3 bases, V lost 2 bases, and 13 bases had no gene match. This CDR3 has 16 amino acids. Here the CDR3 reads CAWSFRGGATGYEQYF. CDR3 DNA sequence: TGTGCCTGGAGTTTTAGAGGGGGCGCCACGGGCTACGAGCAGTACTTC.

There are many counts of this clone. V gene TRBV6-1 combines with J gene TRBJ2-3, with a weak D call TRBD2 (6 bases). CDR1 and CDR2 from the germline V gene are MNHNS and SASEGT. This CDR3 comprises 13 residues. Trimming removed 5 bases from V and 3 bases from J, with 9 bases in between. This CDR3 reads CASSFGGTDTQYF. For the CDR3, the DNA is TGTGCCAGCAGTTTCGGGGGAACAGATACGCAGTATTTT.

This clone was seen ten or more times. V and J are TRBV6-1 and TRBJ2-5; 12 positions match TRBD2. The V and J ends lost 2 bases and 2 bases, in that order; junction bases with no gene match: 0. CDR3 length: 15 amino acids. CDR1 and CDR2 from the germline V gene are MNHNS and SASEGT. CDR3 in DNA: TGTGCCAGCAGTGAACTAGCGGGGGGGCAAGAGACCCAGTACTTC. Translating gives CASSELAGGQETQYF.

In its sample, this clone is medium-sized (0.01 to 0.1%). The CDR3 DNA reads as TGCGCCAGCAGCTTGGGGGGACAGGGTGGTGAAAAACTGTTTTTT. It is translated as CASSLGGQGGEKLFF. This sequence joins TRBV5-1 and TRBJ1-4, with TRBD1 matching over 9 bases. Germline V gene lookup returns CDR1 SGHRS and CDR2 YFSETQ. CDR3 length: 15 amino acids. Losses at the gene ends were 0 bases for V and 7 bases for J; bases not matched to a gene: 4.

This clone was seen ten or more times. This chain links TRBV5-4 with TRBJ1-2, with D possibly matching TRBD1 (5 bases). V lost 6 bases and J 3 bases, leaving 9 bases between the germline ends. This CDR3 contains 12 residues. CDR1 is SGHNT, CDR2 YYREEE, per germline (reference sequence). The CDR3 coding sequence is TGTGCCAGCATGGAAGGGGACTATGGCTACACCTTC. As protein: CASMEGDYGYTF. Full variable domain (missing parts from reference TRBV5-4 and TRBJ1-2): ETGVTQSPTHLIKTRGQQVTLRCSSQSGHNTVSWYQQALGQGPQFIFQYYREEENGRGNFPPRFSGLQFPNYSSELNVNALELDDSALYLCASMEGDYGYTFGSGTRLTVV.

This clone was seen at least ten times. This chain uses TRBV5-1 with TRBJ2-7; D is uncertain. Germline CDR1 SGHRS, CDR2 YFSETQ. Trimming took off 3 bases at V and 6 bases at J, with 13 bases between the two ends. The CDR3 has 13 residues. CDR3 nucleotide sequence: TGCGCCAGCAGCTCCGACCCGGGTGGCGAGCAGTACTTC. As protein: CASSSDPGGEQYF.

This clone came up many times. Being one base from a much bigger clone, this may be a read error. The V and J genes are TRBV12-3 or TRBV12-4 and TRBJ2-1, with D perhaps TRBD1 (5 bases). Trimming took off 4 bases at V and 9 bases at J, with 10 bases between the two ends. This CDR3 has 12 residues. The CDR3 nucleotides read TGTGCCAGCAGTTCCTATAGGGGTGAGCAGTTCTTC. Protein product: CASSSYRGEQFF.

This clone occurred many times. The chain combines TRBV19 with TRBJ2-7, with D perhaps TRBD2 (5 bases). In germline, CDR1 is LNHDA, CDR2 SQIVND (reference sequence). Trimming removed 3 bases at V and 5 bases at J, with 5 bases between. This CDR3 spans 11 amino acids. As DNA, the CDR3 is TGTGCCAGTAGTATCGGGAACGAGCAGTACTTC. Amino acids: CASSIGNEQYF.

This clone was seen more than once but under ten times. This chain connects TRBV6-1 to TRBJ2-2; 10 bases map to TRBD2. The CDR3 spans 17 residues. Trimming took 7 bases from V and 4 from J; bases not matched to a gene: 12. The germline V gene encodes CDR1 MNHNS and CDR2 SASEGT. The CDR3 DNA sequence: TGTGCCAGCATCGGGACTAGCGAGGGGCCACGCACCGGGGAGCTGTTTTTT. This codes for CASIGTSEGPRTGELFF.

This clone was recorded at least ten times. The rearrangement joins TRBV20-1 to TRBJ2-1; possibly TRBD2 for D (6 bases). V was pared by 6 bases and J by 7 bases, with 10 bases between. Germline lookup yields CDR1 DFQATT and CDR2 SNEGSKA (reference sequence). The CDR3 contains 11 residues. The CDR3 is CSAAAGNEQFF. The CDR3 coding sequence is TGCAGTGCGGCCGCGGGGAATGAGCAGTTCTTC.

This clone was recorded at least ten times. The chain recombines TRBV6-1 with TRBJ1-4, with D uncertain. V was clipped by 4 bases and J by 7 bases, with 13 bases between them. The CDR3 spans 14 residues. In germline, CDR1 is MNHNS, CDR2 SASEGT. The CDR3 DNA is TGTGCCAGCAGTGTGACGGGTGTGACTGAAAAACTGTTTTTT. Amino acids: CASSVTGVTEKLFF.

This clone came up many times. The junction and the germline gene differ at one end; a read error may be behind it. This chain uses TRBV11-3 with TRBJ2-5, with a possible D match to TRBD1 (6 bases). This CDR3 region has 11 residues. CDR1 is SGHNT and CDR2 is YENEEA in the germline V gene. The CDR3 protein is CASSFRDRKGF. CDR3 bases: TGTGCCAGCAGCTTTCGTGACAGGAAGGGCTTC. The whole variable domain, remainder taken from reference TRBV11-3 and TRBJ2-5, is EAGVVQSPRYKIIEKKQPVAFWCNPISGHNTLYWYLQNLGQGPELLIRYENEEAVDDSQLPKDRFSAERLKGVDSTLKIQPAELGDSAVYLCASSFRDRKGFGPGTRLLVL.

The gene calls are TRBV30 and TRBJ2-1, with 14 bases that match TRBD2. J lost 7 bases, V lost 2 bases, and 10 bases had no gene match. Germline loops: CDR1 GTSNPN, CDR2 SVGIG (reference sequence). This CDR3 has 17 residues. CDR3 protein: CAWSPTSGRDWRNEQFF. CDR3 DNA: TGTGCCTGGAGTCCGACTAGCGGGAGGGACTGGCGGAATGAGCAGTTCTTC.

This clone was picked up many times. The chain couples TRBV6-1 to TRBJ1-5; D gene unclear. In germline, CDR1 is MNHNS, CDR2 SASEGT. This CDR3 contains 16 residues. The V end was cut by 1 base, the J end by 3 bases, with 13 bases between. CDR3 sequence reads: CASSEDPGSYNQPQHF. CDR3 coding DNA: TGTGCCAGCAGTGAAGATCCGGGGTCCTACAATCAGCCCCAGCATTTT.

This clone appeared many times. Written as DNA, the CDR3 is TGCGCCAGCACCACCGACAGGGTTCGCAATCAGCCCCAGCATTTT. Protein: CASTTDRVRNQPQHF. The rearrangement links TRBV10-2 to TRBJ1-5, with 7 bases matching TRBD1. Germline lookup yields CDR1 WSHSY and CDR2 SAAADI. The CDR3 consists of 15 residues. Germline trimming cut 7 bases from V and 2 bases from J; bases unmatched to any gene: 8.

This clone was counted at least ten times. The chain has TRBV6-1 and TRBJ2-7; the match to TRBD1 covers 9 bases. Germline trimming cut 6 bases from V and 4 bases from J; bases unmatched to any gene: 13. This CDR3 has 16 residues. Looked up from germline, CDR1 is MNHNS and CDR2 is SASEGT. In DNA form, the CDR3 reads TGTGCCAGCAGCCGAATGCCGGGACAGGGTTTATACGAGCAGTACTTC. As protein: CASSRMPGQGLYEQYF.